One and the same sample provided the 28 T cell receptor beta chains below, sequenced in a study of graft-versus-host responses after intestinal transplantation. Clones were sequenced by immunoSEQ multiplex PCR, and TCRdb holds only the in-frame ones, with some missing. The table records roughly 99,000 clones, about nine tenths of them present only once. What these receptors recognize is not known. This specimen consisted of unstimulated CD4+ T cells sorted from spleen or lymph node cells, obtained before transplant. The receptors come from a human donor who was the organ donor for an intestinal transplant.

The V and J genes are TRBV5-6 and TRBJ2-2; TRBD1 agrees at 9 bases. CDR1 is SGHDT and CDR2 is YYEEEE in the germline V gene. This CDR3 spans 15 amino acids. V shed 4 bases and J 4 bases; nucleotides not matched to a gene: 5. The CDR3 reads CASSRTGASTGELFF. In nucleotides, the CDR3 is TGTGCCAGCAGCAGGACAGGGGCCAGCACCGGGGAGCTGTTTTTT.

The gene calls are TRBV6-1 and TRBJ1-2; 7 bases align to TRBD1. Germline V CDR1 and CDR2: MNHNS, SASEGT. This CDR3 contains 15 residues. With 5 bases clipped from V and 2 bases from J, the junction kept 8 bases outside the gene matches. The CDR3 region is CASSTRQGVNYGYTF. CDR3 nucleotide sequence: TGTGCCAGCAGTACTCGGCAGGGGGTAAACTATGGCTACACCTTC.

J is TRBJ1-2 and V is TRBV4-2, with D tentatively TRBD1 (5 bases). This CDR3 has 15 residues. CDR1 is LGHNA and CDR2 is YNFKEQ in the germline V gene. Deletions cut 0 bases from V and 6 bases from J, with 14 bases between. CDR3 sequence reads: CASSQEGLGGDGYTF. The CDR3 DNA follows: TGTGCCAGCAGCCAAGAAGGCCTCGGGGGAGATGGCTACACCTTC.

This clone was seen a handful of times. The CDR3 here is CASSHGLGRTKNIQYF. In DNA, the CDR3 is TGTGCCAGCAGCCACGGACTAGGTCGGACCAAAAACATTCAGTACTTC. V and J are TRBV7-2 and TRBJ2-4; 7 positions match TRBD2. The CDR3 is 16 amino acids. The V gene end was trimmed by 5 bases and the J gene end by 2 bases; junction bases not matched to a gene: 9. Germline-derived CDR1 and CDR2 are SGHTA and FQGNSA.

V gene TRBV7-3 combines with J gene TRBJ2-3; D is undetermined. The CDR3 length is 15 residues. Germline V gene data show CDR1 as SGHTA and CDR2 as FQGTGA. The germline V and J ends were trimmed by 1 base and 3 bases, with 11 bases remaining between them. The CDR3 spells CASSLSWPGTDTQYF. The CDR3 DNA follows: TGTGCCAGCAGCTTAAGTTGGCCGGGTACAGATACGCAGTATTTT. Complete variable domain (other parts from reference TRBV7-3 and TRBJ2-3): GAGVSQTPSNKVTEKGKYVELRCDPISGHTALYWYRQSLGQGPEFLIYFQGTGAADDSGLPNDRFFAVRPEGSVSTLKIQRTERGDSAVYLCASSLSWPGTDTQYFGPGTRLTVL.

The chain carries TRBV5-6 and TRBJ1-1, with D perhaps matching TRBD1 (5 bases). From germline, CDR1 is SGHDT and CDR2 YYEEEE. This CDR3 spans 13 amino acids. Trimming removed 2 bases from V and 4 bases from J, with 9 bases in between. This chain's CDR3 is CASSFSGGTEAFF. CDR3 DNA sequence: TGTGCCAGCAGCTTCAGCGGGGGCACTGAAGCTTTCTTT.

This clone was counted once. V is TRBV18 and J is TRBJ1-1; no firm D call. The CDR3 totals 15 residues. Germline lookup yields CDR1 KGHSH and CDR2 LQKENI. Trimming pared 2 bases from V and 1 base from J, leaving 11 bases between. CDR3 DNA sequence: TGTGCCAGCTCACCAATCAGGTCAGGGAACACTGAAGCTTTCTTT. Protein sequence: CASSPIRSGNTEAFF.

J is TRBJ1-4 and V is TRBV19; tentatively, D is TRBD1 (5 bases). V lost 4 bases to trimming and J lost 10 bases, with 16 bases between them. The germline V gene encodes CDR1 LNHDA and CDR2 SQIVND (reference sequence). CDR3 size: 14 residues. CDR3 coding DNA: TGTGCCAGTAGTACACGGGACGGAATGAGAAAACTGTTTTTT. Its protein is CASSTRDGMRKLFF. Drawing the rest from reference TRBV19 and TRBJ1-4, the complete variable domain is DGGITQSPKYLFRKEGQNVTLSCEQNLNHDAMYWYRQDPGQGLRLIYYSQIVNDFQKGDIAEGYSVSREKKESFPLTVTSAQKNPTAFYLCASSTRDGMRKLFFGSGTQLSVL.

The DNA for the CDR3 is TGTGCCAGCAGCCGGACTAGCTTGAGCGAGCAGTACTTC. Its translation is CASSRTSLSEQYF. The V and J genes are TRBV28 and TRBJ2-7; 8 bases align to TRBD2. This CDR3 region has 13 residues. Germline V lookup: CDR1 MDHEN, CDR2 SYDVKM. V gave up 6 bases and J gave up 6 bases; unmatched junction bases: 7.

The chain links TRBV5-4 to TRBJ2-4; possibly TRBD2 for D (7 bases). Deletions cut 3 bases from V and 7 bases from J, with 14 bases between. The CDR3 contains 14 residues. Germline V gene sequence: CDR1 SGHNT, CDR2 YYREEE (reference sequence). CDR3: CASSSRGPGNIQYF. CDR3 nucleotides: TGTGCCAGCAGCTCGCGGGGGCCCGGGAACATTCAGTACTTC.

The rearrangement links TRBV14 to TRBJ2-5; no clear D gene. The CDR3 consists of 14 residues. Germline lookup yields CDR1 SGHDN and CDR2 FVKESK. The V end lost 4 bases, the J end lost 4 bases, and 13 bases lay between the germline ends. CDR3 sequence: CASSRFLDPETQYF. In DNA form, the CDR3 reads TGTGCCAGCAGCCGGTTTCTCGATCCAGAGACCCAGTACTTC.

This clone was detected a few times. Other DNA variants within this sample encode the same CDR3. The chain carries TRBV7-2 and TRBJ2-3; TRBD2 agrees at 10 bases. Germline CDR1 SGHTA, CDR2 FQGNSA. The V segment lost 4 bases and the J segment 4 bases; nucleotides outside the gene matches: 14. This CDR3 comprises 18 residues. CDR3 bases: TGTGCCAGCAGCTCCGGATTGATAGCGGGAGGATATGCAGATACGCAGTATTTT. Amino acids: CASSSGLIAGGYADTQYF.

This chain connects TRBV9 to TRBJ2-3; D call uncertain. The germline V and J ends were trimmed by 4 bases and 6 bases, with 9 bases remaining between them. Looked up from germline, CDR1 is SGDLS and CDR2 is YYNGEE. This CDR3 comprises 12 residues. The CDR3 is CASSRTGDTQYF. The CDR3 coding sequence is TGTGCCAGCAGCCGCACGGGCGATACGCAGTATTTT. Full variable domain (remainder filled in from reference TRBV9 and TRBJ2-3): DSGVTQTPKHLITATGQRVTLRCSPRSGDLSVYWYQQSLDQGLQFLIQYYNGEERAKGNILERFSAQQFPDLHSELNLSSLELGDSALYFCASSRTGDTQYFGPGTRLTVL.

This sequence joins TRBV10-3 and TRBJ2-7; 7 bases agree with TRBD2. V shed 2 bases and J 2 bases; nucleotides not matched to a gene: 0. Looked up from germline, CDR1 is ENHRY and CDR2 is SYGVKD. The CDR3 sequence is 13 residues long. The CDR3 nucleotides read TGTGCCATCAGTGAGGGACTAGCCTACGAGCAGTACTTC. The encoded protein is CAISEGLAYEQYF.

This chain uses TRBV7-9 with TRBJ2-1; TRBD1 matches 8 bases. CDR1 is SEHNR and CDR2 is FQNEAQ in the germline V gene (reference sequence). The CDR3 is made up of 15 amino acids. The junction had 11 bases not matched to a gene; V was cut back by 7 bases and J by 6 bases. CDR3 sequence: CASNQGANRGNEQFF. Written as DNA, the CDR3 is TGTGCCAGCAACCAGGGGGCGAACAGAGGCAATGAGCAGTTCTTC. Supplemented by reference TRBV7-9 and TRBJ2-1, the full variable domain reads DTGVSQNPRHKITKRGQNVTFRCDPISEHNRLYWYRQTLGQGPEFLTYFQNEAQLEKSRLLSDRFSAERPKGSFSTLEIQRTEQGDSAMYLCASNQGANRGNEQFFGPGTRLTVL.

The chain combines TRBV2 with TRBJ2-1; 7 positions agree with TRBD1. The CDR3 length is 15 residues. The J segment lost 15 bases and the V segment lost 0 bases, leaving 14 bases of the junction unmatched. The germline V gene encodes CDR1 SNHLY and CDR2 FYNNEI. The CDR3 nucleotides are TGTGCCAGCAGTGAAGCGCTTCGGAAAGGGACAGTCCGGTTCTTC. It is translated as CASSEALRKGTVRFF.

The J gene is TRBJ1-1, the V gene TRBV29-1; unclear D gene. The CDR3 covers 13 residues. The V and J ends lost 6 bases and 0 bases respectively, with 11 bases between them. Germline V gene data show CDR1 as SQVTM and CDR2 as ANQGSEA. CDR3 DNA sequence: TGCAGCGTGTGGGGATACATGAACACTGAAGCTTTCTTT. This gives the protein CSVWGYMNTEAFF.

On this clone: Other DNA sequences from this sample encode an identical CDR3 as well. This sequence joins TRBV9 and TRBJ2-6; tentative D call: TRBD1 (5 bases). Trimming took 0 bases from V and 1 from J, leaving 5 bases between them. CDR1 SGDLS and CDR2 YYNGEE come from the germline V gene. The length of the CDR3 is 15 residues. The CDR3 DNA reads as TGTGCCAGCAGCGTAGAGGGGTCTGGGGCCAACGTCCTGACTTTC. Protein: CASSVEGSGANVLTF.

This chain joins TRBV10-3 and TRBJ2-3; 7 nucleotides match TRBD2. Germline assignment: CDR1 ENHRY and CDR2 SYGVKD. V shed 2 bases, J shed 3 bases, and the junction held 5 bases outside the gene matches. This CDR3 spans 15 amino acids. The CDR3 DNA reads as TGTGCCATCAGTGAGGCGGGAGACTTTACAGATACGCAGTATTTT. Residues: CAISEAGDFTDTQYF.

J is TRBJ2-2 and V is TRBV19; TRBD2 matches at 9 bases. Germline V gives CDR1 LNHDA, CDR2 SQIVND (reference sequence). The length of the CDR3 is 16 residues. CDR3 sequence reads: CASHYGLAGTGGELFF. In nucleotides, the CDR3 is TGTGCGAGTCATTACGGGCTAGCGGGGACGGGCGGGGAGCTGTTTTTT.

This clone was counted once. The genes are TRBV27 and TRBJ2-3, with D perhaps TRBD2 (5 bases). The CDR3 extends over 15 amino acids. Germline values: CDR1 MNHEY, CDR2 SMNVEV (reference sequence). V was clipped by 3 bases and J by 0 bases, with 10 bases between them. The DNA for the CDR3 is TGTGCCAGCAGTTTGAAAGCGGCTAGCACAGATACGCAGTATTTT. It is translated as CASSLKAASTDTQYF.

The chain carries TRBV6-1 and TRBJ2-7; 7 bases match TRBD1. V was pared by 4 bases and J by 2 bases, with 11 bases of the junction left unmatched. Looked up from germline, CDR1 is MNHNS and CDR2 is SASEGT. The CDR3 is 16 residues long. The CDR3 DNA sequence: TGTGCCAGCAGTGTATCCTGGGACAGCTTCACCTACGAGCAGTACTTC. Translating gives CASSVSWDSFTYEQYF.

The genes are TRBV19 and TRBJ1-6, with D hard to call. V gave up 7 bases and J gave up 7 bases, with 14 bases separating them. This CDR3 is built from 14 residues. Germline V gene lookup returns CDR1 LNHDA and CDR2 SQIVND (reference sequence). For the CDR3, the DNA is TGTGCCAGTACGGCCCGGGGAAGCAATTCACCCCTCCACTTT. It encodes CASTARGSNSPLHF.

The chain carries TRBV9 and TRBJ2-3; unclear D gene. Germline-derived CDR1 and CDR2 are SGDLS and YYNGEE. V shed 1 base and J shed 0 bases, with 9 bases lying between them. The CDR3 is 15 amino acids. Written as DNA, the CDR3 is TGTGCCAGCAGCGTAAGTCAAACTAGCACAGATACGCAGTATTTT. This sequence encodes CASSVSQTSTDTQYF.

This chain connects TRBV20-1 to TRBJ2-7; D is undetermined. Trimming took 0 bases from V and 5 from J, leaving 5 bases between them. Germline-derived CDR1 and CDR2 are DFQATT and SNEGSKA (reference sequence). There are 11 residues in the CDR3. The DNA for the CDR3 is TGCAGTGCTAGAGAACAAAACGAGCAGTACTTC. The encoded protein is CSAREQNEQYF.

As to this clone: One junction end does not reproduce the germline sequence, and a read error may be involved. This chain joins TRBV30 and TRBJ1-5; D unclear. CDR3 length: 14 amino acids. The germline CDR1 and CDR2 sequences are GTSNPN and SVGIG (reference sequence). As DNA, the CDR3 is TGTGCCTGGGGTGTACTGCATAGCAATCAGCCCCAGCATTTT. Translating it yields CAWGVLHSNQPQHF.

This clone was picked up a small number of times. The J gene is TRBJ2-5, the V gene TRBV5-1; D may match TRBD1 or TRBD2 (5 bases each). V was trimmed by 7 bases and J by 1 base, leaving 17 bases between them. The CDR3 runs 15 residues. The germline V gene has CDR1 SGHRS and CDR2 YFSETQ. CDR3 nucleotide sequence: TGCGCCAGCCAATGGACAACGGGGATCCAAGAGACCCAGTACTTC. This codes for CASQWTTGIQETQYF.

V and J are TRBV7-3 and TRBJ2-1; 9 bases fit TRBD1. Germline loops: CDR1 SGHTA, CDR2 FQGTGA. The CDR3 sequence is 16 residues long. Losses at the gene ends were 5 bases for V and 3 bases for J; bases not matched to a gene: 8. The DNA for the CDR3 is TGTGCCAGCAGCCCATCACAGGGGGCTGTCTACAATGAGCAGTTCTTC. As protein: CASSPSQGAVYNEQFF.